The rows below give T cell receptor beta chains drawn from one sample of a study of T cell responses to AZD1222 COVID-19 vaccine. Sequencing used immunoSEQ multiplex PCR; TCRdb keeps in-frame clones, though not all of them. The sample contains roughly 100,000 clones, 70% to 90% of which appear only once. The material was peripheral blood, obtained on day 0 of AZD1222 vaccination. These receptors were taken from an adult in good health. Both conserved end residues are part of each CDR3. Fields, in order: V gene, clone size, J gene, D gene, CDR3 DNA, CDR3 protein. A D gene is named only where the DNA matches it firmly. Size tells how often a clone was seen (once, few, many) or the class of an expanded clone, and some rows leave it out.

v_call: TRBV6-6
clone_size: once
j_call: TRBJ2-3
d_call: TRBD2
cdr3_nt: TGTGCCAGCACCCCTAGCGGGAGGTCAAATACGCAGTATTTT
cdr3_aa: CASTPSGRSNTQYF

v_call: TRBV23-1
clone_size: .
j_call: TRBJ2-1
d_call: .
cdr3_nt: TGCGCCAGCAGTCACAGGGCGGGGAATGAGCAGTTCTTC
cdr3_aa: CASSHRAGNEQFF

v_call: TRBV28
clone_size: few
j_call: TRBJ2-7
d_call: TRBD2
cdr3_nt: TGTGCCAGCAGTTGGGGTACGCGGGAGGGAGTCTACGAGCAGTACTTC
cdr3_aa: CASSWGTREGVYEQYF

v_call: TRBV6-5
clone_size: .
j_call: TRBJ1-5
d_call: .
cdr3_nt: TGTGCCAGCAGTTACAGCCAATTTAGCAATCAGCCCCAGCATTTT
cdr3_aa: CASSYSQFSNQPQHF

v_call: TRBV6-1
clone_size: .
j_call: TRBJ1-1
d_call: .
cdr3_nt: TGTGCCAGCAGTGAATTCCGGTCGAACACTGAAGCTTTCTTT
cdr3_aa: CASSEFRSNTEAFF

v_call: TRBV2
clone_size: .
j_call: TRBJ1-1
d_call: .
cdr3_nt: TGTGCCAGCAAAGCAGGGAGCACTGAAGCTTTCTTT
cdr3_aa: CASKAGSTEAFF

v_call: TRBV4-2
clone_size: .
j_call: TRBJ2-1
d_call: TRBD2
cdr3_nt: TGTGCCAGCAGCCAAGTTGGTCTAGCGGGAGGCGGTACCTACAATGAGCAGTTCTTC
cdr3_aa: CASSQVGLAGGGTYNEQFF

v_call: TRBV5-8
clone_size: .
j_call: TRBJ2-7
d_call: TRBD2
cdr3_nt: TGTGCCAGCAGCCGGGAGGGACTAGCGGGAGTTCCTAGCGAGCAGTACTTC
cdr3_aa: CASSREGLAGVPSEQYF

v_call: TRBV2
clone_size: .
j_call: TRBJ2-2
d_call: .
cdr3_nt: TGTGCCAGCACTCCAGGCACCGGGGAGCTGTTTTTT
cdr3_aa: CASTPGTGELFF

v_call: TRBV28
clone_size: .
j_call: TRBJ2-5
d_call: .
cdr3_nt: TGTGCCAGCAGCCCGGGAACCGGGGAGACCCAGTACTTC
cdr3_aa: CASSPGTGETQYF

v_call: TRBV11-2
clone_size: few
j_call: TRBJ2-6
d_call: TRBD2
cdr3_nt: TGTGCCAGCAGCGGAAGCGGGAGGGCCGCAGGGGCCAACGTCCTGACTTTC
cdr3_aa: CASSGSGRAAGANVLTF

v_call: TRBV7-2
clone_size: .
j_call: TRBJ2-1
d_call: TRBD2
cdr3_nt: TGTGCCAGCAGCTCCCGAAGCGGGAGGGCGTCCTACAATGAGCAGTTCTTC
cdr3_aa: CASSSRSGRASYNEQFF

v_call: TRBV10-2
clone_size: .
j_call: TRBJ1-1
d_call: TRBD1
cdr3_nt: TGCGCCAGCAGTGAACGGACAGGGGGTGATACTGAAGCTTTCTTT
cdr3_aa: CASSERTGGDTEAFF

v_call: TRBV19
clone_size: .
j_call: TRBJ1-4
d_call: .
cdr3_nt: TGTGCCAGTAGTATGGCGTCAACTAATGAAAAACTGTTTTTT
cdr3_aa: CASSMASTNEKLFF

v_call: TRBV28
clone_size: .
j_call: TRBJ1-2
d_call: TRBD1
cdr3_nt: TGTGCCAGCAGTCGACCGGGACAGGGGCATGGCTACACCTTC
cdr3_aa: CASSRPGQGHGYTF

v_call: TRBV19
clone_size: .
j_call: TRBJ2-2
d_call: .
cdr3_nt: TGTGCCAGTAGTATCCGTAGGGGTAGCACCGGGGAGCTGTTTTTT
cdr3_aa: CASSIRRGSTGELFF

v_call: TRBV19
clone_size: .
j_call: TRBJ1-5
d_call: .
cdr3_nt: TGTGCCAGTAGTCTCCGGGGGCTAGGGGTCGGGAATCAGCCCCAGCATTTT
cdr3_aa: CASSLRGLGVGNQPQHF

v_call: TRBV11-2
clone_size: once
j_call: TRBJ2-1
d_call: TRBD2
cdr3_nt: TGTGCCAGCAGCTTTTACCCCAAGCGGGAGATGGGCGATGAGCAGTTCTTC
cdr3_aa: CASSFYPKREMGDEQFF

v_call: TRBV29-1
clone_size: .
j_call: TRBJ1-2
d_call: TRBD1
cdr3_nt: TGCAGCGTTGGCGACAGGGGGGACTATGGCTACACCTTC
cdr3_aa: CSVGDRGDYGYTF

v_call: TRBV6-6
clone_size: .
j_call: TRBJ2-7
d_call: .
cdr3_nt: TGTGCCAGCAGTTACCCGGCGCCGGGGCAGACCTACGAGCAGTACTTC
cdr3_aa: CASSYPAPGQTYEQYF

v_call: TRBV11-1
clone_size: .
j_call: TRBJ2-2
d_call: .
cdr3_nt: TGTGCCAGCAGCTTAAATGTGGGTCTCAACACCGGGGAGCTGTTTTTT
cdr3_aa: CASSLNVGLNTGELFF

v_call: TRBV3-1/TRBV3-2
clone_size: .
j_call: TRBJ2-7
d_call: .
cdr3_nt: TGTGCCAGCAGCCAAGTGATTCTGGCTGCCCCGTACGAGCAGTACTTC
cdr3_aa: CASSQVILAAPYEQYF

v_call: TRBV6-5
clone_size: .
j_call: TRBJ2-7
d_call: .
cdr3_nt: TGTGCCAGCAGTCCCCCCGGACTGGTCCTCCCCGAGCAGTACTTC
cdr3_aa: CASSPPGLVLPEQYF

v_call: TRBV2
clone_size: once
j_call: TRBJ2-5
d_call: .
cdr3_nt: TGTGCCAGCAGTACCAGGGGCGAGGGGACCCAGTACTTC
cdr3_aa: CASSTRGEGTQYF

v_call: TRBV5-1
clone_size: .
j_call: TRBJ2-3
d_call: TRBD2
cdr3_nt: TGCGCCAGCAGCTTAGACTCTAGCGGAGATACGCAGTATTTT
cdr3_aa: CASSLDSSGDTQYF

v_call: TRBV28
clone_size: .
j_call: TRBJ1-2
d_call: .
cdr3_nt: TGTGCCAGCAAAGCACCCCCCCAGGGGAACTATGGCTACACCTTC
cdr3_aa: CASKAPPQGNYGYTF

v_call: TRBV7-9
clone_size: .
j_call: TRBJ2-7
d_call: .
cdr3_nt: TGTGCCAGCAGCTCCAACGGGATTCCCTACGAGCAGTACTTC
cdr3_aa: CASSSNGIPYEQYF

v_call: TRBV7-2
clone_size: .
j_call: TRBJ2-2
d_call: TRBD2
cdr3_nt: TGTGCCAGTTCGACTAGCCCGAGAGCCGGGGAGCTGTTTTTT
cdr3_aa: CASSTSPRAGELFF

v_call: TRBV2
clone_size: .
j_call: TRBJ2-1
d_call: TRBD1
cdr3_nt: TGTGCCACCCTGACAGGGCCAAACCGGGGATCCTACAATGAGCAGTTCTTC
cdr3_aa: CATLTGPNRGSYNEQFF